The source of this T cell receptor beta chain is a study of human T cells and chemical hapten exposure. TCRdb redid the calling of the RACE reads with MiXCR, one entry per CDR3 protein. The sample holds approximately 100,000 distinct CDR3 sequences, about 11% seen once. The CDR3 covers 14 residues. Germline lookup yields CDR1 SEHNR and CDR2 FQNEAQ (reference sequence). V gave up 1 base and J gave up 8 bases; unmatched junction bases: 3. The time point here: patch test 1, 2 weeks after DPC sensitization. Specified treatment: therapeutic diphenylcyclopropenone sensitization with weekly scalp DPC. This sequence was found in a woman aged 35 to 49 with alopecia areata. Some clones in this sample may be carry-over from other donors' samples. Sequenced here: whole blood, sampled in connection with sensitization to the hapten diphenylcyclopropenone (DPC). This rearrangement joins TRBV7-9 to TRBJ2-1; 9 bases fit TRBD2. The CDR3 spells CASSLGTSADEQFF. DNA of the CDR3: TGTGCCAGCAGCTTAGGGACTAGCGCGGATGAGCAGTTCTTC.